A selection of T cell receptor beta chains follows, all from one sample in a study of blood T cell repertoires in COVID-19. Profiling relied on immunoSEQ multiplex PCR, and the TCRdb table lists in-frame clones only, not all of them. This sample has 160,000 or so clones, with around 91% found just once. The sequenced sample was peripheral blood. The origin of the receptors is a middle-aged woman with acute or convalescent COVID-19. Each CDR3 is given with its conserved first and last residue.

CDR3aa: CASTGGTRSFGYTF
v_gene: TRBV5-4
j_gene: TRBJ1-2

CDR3aa: CASSHQGGKDNEQFF
v_gene: TRBV7-9
j_gene: TRBJ2-1

CDR3aa: CASSLARSFEAFF
v_gene: TRBV5-4
j_gene: TRBJ1-1

CDR3aa: CASSPYTDTQYF
v_gene: TRBV18
j_gene: TRBJ2-3

CDR3aa: CSVAMGANQPQHF
v_gene: TRBV29-1
j_gene: TRBJ1-5

CDR3aa: CASSVGGGYGQNIQYF
v_gene: TRBV9
j_gene: TRBJ2-4

CDR3aa: CASSQDLGGREISGNTIYF
v_gene: TRBV3-1/TRBV3-2
j_gene: TRBJ1-3

CDR3aa: CSVFAGAGIQYF
v_gene: TRBV29-1
j_gene: TRBJ2-4

CDR3aa: CASSLTGYEQYF
v_gene: TRBV28
j_gene: TRBJ2-7

CDR3aa: CATSAGGQSNYGYTF
v_gene: TRBV24-1
j_gene: TRBJ1-2

CDR3aa: CASTNAGGSNTEAFF
v_gene: TRBV3-1/TRBV3-2
j_gene: TRBJ1-1

CDR3aa: CASSYSDREGTEAFF
v_gene: TRBV6-5
j_gene: TRBJ1-1

CDR3aa: CASSSGTSGNPYEQYF
v_gene: TRBV2
j_gene: TRBJ2-7

CDR3aa: CASSLSGLKDNEQFF
v_gene: TRBV7-9
j_gene: TRBJ2-1

CDR3aa: CASGLAIMSGGLQETQYF
v_gene: TRBV12-5
j_gene: TRBJ2-5

CDR3aa: CASSYDRGNTEAFF
v_gene: TRBV6-5
j_gene: TRBJ1-1

CDR3aa: CASRGAGQETQYF
v_gene: TRBV28
j_gene: TRBJ2-5

CDR3aa: CATSRPADRAGNQPQHF
v_gene: TRBV15
j_gene: TRBJ1-5

CDR3aa: CSVVSGRANRELFF
v_gene: TRBV29-1
j_gene: TRBJ2-2

CDR3aa: CASSIGDSISYEQYF
v_gene: TRBV19
j_gene: TRBJ2-7

CDR3aa: CASNMNGQTNNSPLHF
v_gene: TRBV2
j_gene: TRBJ1-6

CDR3aa: CASSLQSGANVLTF
v_gene: TRBV7-3
j_gene: TRBJ2-6

CDR3aa: CSASTGTGGRRYGGYTF
v_gene: TRBV20-1
j_gene: TRBJ1-2

CDR3aa: CASSQGPGYPSYEQYF
v_gene: TRBV3-1/TRBV3-2
j_gene: TRBJ2-7

CDR3aa: CASSKVGQAQRYSNQPQHF
v_gene: TRBV21-1
j_gene: TRBJ1-5

CDR3aa: CASSQLPNTEAFF
v_gene: TRBV28
j_gene: TRBJ1-1

CDR3aa: CASSQPTVRINYTF
v_gene: TRBV13
j_gene: TRBJ1-2

CDR3aa: CASSLAPSSGLTDTQYF
v_gene: TRBV11-2
j_gene: TRBJ2-3

CDR3aa: CASSSGLAGLTGELFF
v_gene: TRBV11-3
j_gene: TRBJ2-2

CDR3aa: CASSLAGGSHTDTQYF
v_gene: TRBV7-8
j_gene: TRBJ2-3

CDR3aa: CASSVVQQGATDTQYF
v_gene: TRBV2
j_gene: TRBJ2-3

CDR3aa: CASSYSGTEFYEQYF
v_gene: TRBV6-5
j_gene: TRBJ2-7

CDR3aa: CASSLRMGRGGELFF
v_gene: TRBV7-2
j_gene: TRBJ2-2

CDR3aa: CAVVVGDRGSPFSNQPQHF
v_gene: TRBV28
j_gene: TRBJ1-5

CDR3aa: CASRGTSGNTIYF
v_gene: TRBV12-3/TRBV12-4
j_gene: TRBJ1-3

CDR3aa: CASTPGSRSPLHF
v_gene: TRBV6-5
j_gene: TRBJ1-6